A selection of T cell receptor beta chains follows, all from one sample in a study of blood T cell repertoires in COVID-19. Generated by immunoSEQ multiplex PCR, the TCRdb table keeps only in-frame clones and is missing some. In the table there are about 220,000 clones, more than 65% of which are singletons. Sequencing used peripheral blood. The receptors originated from a man aged 45-60 years with active or convalescent COVID-19. Each CDR3 is given with its conserved first and last residue. D genes are given only for firm matches. Clone size appears in some rows only: once, few, many, or a class for an expanded clone.

clone_size,j_call,v_call,d_call,cdr3_nt,cdr3_aa
.,TRBJ2-3,TRBV6-5,TRBD1,TGTGCCAGCAGTTACTGGACAGGTTCCACAGATACGCAGTATTTT,CASSYWTGSTDTQYF
once,TRBJ2-7,TRBV11-3,.,TGTGCCAGCAGCTTAAGCGGTCAGACCTGGGGTGAGCAGTACTTC,CASSLSGQTWGEQYF
.,TRBJ1-6,TRBV5-1,TRBD1,TGCGCCAGCAGCTCGGACAGGGGAGAATTGTTTGGAAATAATTCACCCCTCCACTTT,CASSSDRGELFGNNSPLHF
.,TRBJ1-2,TRBV5-6,TRBD1,TGTGCCAGCAGTAACGACAGGGCTGGCTACACCTTC,CASSNDRAGYTF
.,TRBJ1-6,TRBV11-2,.,TGTGCCAGCAGAGCCCCCGGGGTTTGGTCACCCCTCCACTTT,CASRAPGVWSPLHF
.,TRBJ2-5,TRBV5-5,.,TGTGCCAGCAGCTTGTCAAACAGTGCAGAGACCCAGTACTTC,CASSLSNSAETQYF
once,TRBJ2-3,TRBV4-2,.,TGTGCCAGCAGCCAAGATATAGATACGCAGTATTTT,CASSQDIDTQYF
.,TRBJ2-3,TRBV15,.,TGTGCCACCAGCAGAGCCCCTAGCGGCACAGATACGCAGTATTTT,CATSRAPSGTDTQYF
once,TRBJ2-3,TRBV7-2,TRBD2,TGTGCCAGCAGCCTATTTGGACTAGCGGGGGGTGATACGCAGTATTTT,CASSLFGLAGGDTQYF
.,TRBJ1-4,TRBV2,.,TGTGCCAGTACCGGGACACGAAATGAAAAACTGTTTTTT,CASTGTRNEKLFF
.,TRBJ2-7,TRBV21-1,.,TGTGCCAGCAGCAAAGGGACTCGCGGGAGGGCGGGGTACGAGCAGTACTTC,CASSKGTRGRAGYEQYF
.,TRBJ1-5,TRBV28,.,TGTGCCAGCAGTTTATCCGGGGGAAGCCAGCCCCAGCATTTT,CASSLSGGSQPQHF
.,TRBJ2-2,TRBV5-1,TRBD1,TGCGCCAGCAGCGAGAGGGCAGGGGGCTCCGGGGAGCTGTTTTTT,CASSERAGGSGELFF
few,TRBJ2-1,TRBV7-3,.,TGTGCCAGCAGCCCCCATGGCGGTTTGTACAATGAGCAGTTCTTC,CASSPHGGLYNEQFF
once,TRBJ2-3,TRBV20-1,.,TGCAGTGCTAGTGGGGCATCGGGGTTATACGGCACAGATACGCAGTATTTT,CSASGASGLYGTDTQYF
.,TRBJ1-2,TRBV2,.,TGTGCCAGCAGTGAAGGGCAGTTCTATGGCTACACCTTC,CASSEGQFYGYTF
.,TRBJ1-5,TRBV5-6,.,TGTGCCAGCAGCTTGATGAGGAAAGGTCAGCCCCAGCATTTT,CASSLMRKGQPQHF
.,TRBJ2-5,TRBV9,.,TGTGCCAGCAGCGTCCGCGGGGCGCCGGGTGAGACCCAGTACTTC,CASSVRGAPGETQYF
.,TRBJ1-3,TRBV5-1,TRBD1,TGCGCCAGCAGCTTAGGGACAGGGAGCTCTGGAAACACCATATATTTT,CASSLGTGSSGNTIYF
.,TRBJ2-2,TRBV24-1,.,TGTGCCACCAGTGATTTGGGGCCGACTACATACACCGGGGAGCTGTTTTTT,CATSDLGPTTYTGELFF
.,TRBJ1-2,TRBV6-5,.,TGTGCCAGCAGACAGGGAAACGGTTATGGCTACACCTTC,CASRQGNGYGYTF
.,TRBJ2-2,TRBV18,.,TGTGCCAGCCAAGCCCTCGTGGACACCGGGGAGCTGTTTTTT,CASQALVDTGELFF
.,TRBJ2-2,TRBV7-3,.,TGTGCCAGCAGCTACCAGGGCGGGGACGGGGAGCTGTTTTTT,CASSYQGGDGELFF
.,TRBJ2-7,TRBV25-1,.,TGTGCCAGTCGGGACACCCGCTCCTACGAGCAGTACTTC,CASRDTRSYEQYF
.,TRBJ2-1,TRBV27,.,TGTGCCAGCAGTTTTCAGGGCCCCTACAATGAGCAGTTCTTC,CASSFQGPYNEQFF
.,TRBJ1-2,TRBV7-9,TRBD1,TGTGCCAGCAGCGTGACAGGGGCCTCCTTCGGCTACACCTTC,CASSVTGASFGYTF
.,TRBJ2-1,TRBV5-1,.,TGCGCCAGCAGCCCGGGGAGACTTTTCAATGAGCAGTTCTTC,CASSPGRLFNEQFF
.,TRBJ1-1,TRBV24-1,.,TGTGCCACCAGTGATCCCCATCGGGGAAACACTGAAGCTTTCTTT,CATSDPHRGNTEAFF
.,TRBJ2-5,TRBV5-4,.,TGTGCCAGCAGCTTGGCCCCGCAAGAGACCCAGTACTTC,CASSLAPQETQYF
.,TRBJ1-5,TRBV6-5,TRBD1,TGTGCCAGCAGTAGACAGGGGGGGAGTCAGCCCCAGCATTTT,CASSRQGGSQPQHF
.,TRBJ2-7,TRBV13,.,TGTGCCAGCAGCGCGCCTTCATCCTACGAGCAGTACTTC,CASSAPSSYEQYF
.,TRBJ1-2,TRBV5-6,TRBD1,TGTGCCAGCAGTCTTCAGGGGGGAATCGACTATGGCTACACCTTC,CASSLQGGIDYGYTF
.,TRBJ1-5,TRBV11-2,TRBD1,TGTGCCAGCAGCTTAGGGGACAGGCGCAATCAGCCCCAGCATTTT,CASSLGDRRNQPQHF
.,TRBJ1-2,TRBV6-6,.,TGTGCCAGCAGTTATGGGTGGGGCGATGGCTACACCTTC,CASSYGWGDGYTF
once,TRBJ1-6,TRBV7-9,.,TGTGCCAGCAGGCGCTCCTATAATTCACCCCTCCACTTT,CASRRSYNSPLHF
few,TRBJ1-5,TRBV7-3,TRBD1,TGTGCCAGCAGCGAACAGGGGGCCGGTCAGCCCCAGCATTTT,CASSEQGAGQPQHF
.,TRBJ1-6,TRBV15,TRBD1,TGTGCCACCAGCAGAGAAGACAGGGGCGGGTCACCCCTCCACTTT,CATSREDRGGSPLHF
.,TRBJ2-3,TRBV15,.,TGTGCCACCAGCAGGGGACTTGACACAGATACGCAGTATTTT,CATSRGLDTDTQYF